This TCR beta chain was sequenced during a study of cytomegalovirus exposure and HLA in healthy donors. Findings and caveats of the study: Cytomegalovirus association was listed for 164 TCR beta chains.

This clone came up a few times. Antigen unknown. PCR was performed using 60 Vbeta and 13 Jbeta primers. Sequencing was performed with immunoSEQ multiplex PCR; in TCRdb, only in-frame clones are kept and a portion is missing. The sample has 95,000 to 150,000 clones, about 73% seen once. As for the donors, each was a healthy bone marrow donor. The sequence was collected from a woman in her 30s in good health and CMV-seropositive. The sequenced material came from PBMCs.

CDR3 sequence: CASSLSTGLHTEAFF. The CDR3 DNA is TGTGCCAGCAGTTTATCGACGGGACTCCACACTGAAGCTTTCTTT. This chain links TRBV27 with TRBJ1-1, with D possibly matching TRBD1 (5 bases). The CDR3 consists of 15 residues. Germline loops: CDR1 MNHEY, CDR2 SMNVEV (reference sequence). V lost 0 bases and J 3 bases, leaving 11 bases between the germline ends.